Sequencing of this T cell receptor (beta chain) was carried out in a study of vaccination effects on CD4 cells after COVID-19. Study-wide points: The study, lacking early post-infection timepoints, had few convalescent patients.

J was trimmed by 2 bases and V by 2 bases; bases with no gene match: 5. The CDR3 covers 14 residues. Per the germline V gene, CDR1 is GTSNPN and CDR2 is SVGIG (reference sequence). Antigen-specific CD4+ T cells expanded by the ViraFEST assay with viral peptide pools were then sequenced. Researchers isolated CD4+ T cells once 9 to 11 days of culture had elapsed. Participants received two doses of either the BNT162b2 or mRNA-1273 vaccine. All vaccine recipients tested negative for nucleocapsid antibodies and had never contracted SARS-CoV-2 infection. The researchers cultured 1.5 million to 2.5 million PBMC per well with 9.5 to 10 IU/ml IL-2 and roughly 10 ug/ml peptides. Cultures had half their medium replaced with IL-2 medium on days 3 and 7. TCRdb's table, derived via immunoSEQ multiplex PCR, lists solely in-frame clones and lacks some. Seen here are about 59,000 clones, around four fifths observed once, and the top ten hold roughly 2%.

This clone has more than one count but fewer than ten. Its target is not known. This sequence was found in a human donor who received a COVID-19 vaccine. Specimen: CD4+ T cells from PBMCs cultured with HCoV-OC43 spike peptides, collected after COVID-19 vaccination. The subset denotes: HCoV-OC43 spike overlapping peptide pool stimulation. The V call is TRBV30, the J call TRBJ1-1; 7 nucleotides agree with TRBD1. The CDR3 region has the DNA TGTGCCTGGAGTCTTACAGGGGTTAACACTGAAGCTTTCTTT. Translating it yields CAWSLTGVNTEAFF. Filled out from reference TRBV30 and TRBJ1-1, the complete variable domain reads SQTIHQWPATLVQPVGSPLSLECTVEGTSNPNLYWYRQAAGRGLQLLFYSVGIGQISSEVPQNLSASRPQDRQFILSSKKLLLSDSGFYLCAWSLTGVNTEAFFGQGTRLTVV.